These 29 T cell receptor beta chains were all obtained from the same sample, sequenced in a study of shared clonotypes between healthy human individuals (TCRdb year 2020). CD8 naive samples were obtained by positive selection for CCR7 among CD45RO-negative cells, yielding a CD45RA+CCR7+ population from which TemRA cells were excluded. Receptor libraries were prepared by the immunoSEQ multiplex PCR assay. The table comes from immuneACCESS by way of TCRdb, which keeps in-frame sequences with V and J called. Part of the clones is missing from these tables; in studies checked, under half for an unresolved V gene and the rest for unknown reasons. Here the sample has roughly 2,000,000 clones; approximately 92% occur a single time. Together, the top ten hold about 1.7% of the sample. The sample comprised naive CD8+ T cells from PBMCs. Sample cell subset or site, as interpreted from the label and publication: CD45RA+CCR7+. The receptors were gathered from a man between 18 and 29 years old in good health. Some clones in this sample may be carry-over from other donors' samples.

This clone was observed a single time. The chain uses TRBV11-3 and TRBJ1-1; a weak D match, TRBD1 (5 bases). Trimming took 1 base from V and 1 from J, leaving 10 bases between them. The CDR3 is 15 amino acids. CDR1 SGHNT and CDR2 YENEEA come from the germline V gene. The CDR3: CASSLGLGRNTEAFF. Written as DNA, the CDR3 is TGTGCCAGCAGCTTAGGACTGGGGCGGAACACTGAAGCTTTCTTT.

The rearrangement links TRBV10-3 to TRBJ1-1, with D maybe TRBD1 (6 bases). This CDR3 is 18 amino acids long. Germline-derived CDR1 and CDR2 are ENHRY and SYGVKD. Trimming removed 0 bases at V and 10 bases at J, with 27 bases between. CDR3 nucleotides: TGTGCCATCAGTGAGTCCCCCGACCGGGACACTTTATTCGGGGGAGCTTTCTTT. This translates into CAISESPDRDTLFGGAFF.

J is TRBJ1-1 and V is TRBV11-1; no reliable D call. This CDR3 contains 18 residues. Trimming pared 5 bases from V and 0 bases from J, leaving 22 bases between. CDR1 SGHAT and CDR2 FQDESV come from the germline V gene (reference sequence). The CDR3 DNA reads as TGTGCCAGCAGCCCTCCCCGGGCAGCCTACCGTTTGAACACTGAAGCTTTCTTT. Protein product: CASSPPRAAYRLNTEAFF.

The chain recombines TRBV7-3 with TRBJ2-2; weak D call: TRBD2 (6 bases). Trimming stripped 1 base from V and 2 bases from J, with 17 bases between. This CDR3 comprises 18 residues. Germline V gene lookup returns CDR1 SGHTA and CDR2 FQGTGA. The CDR3 spells CASSLISTGRDNTGELFF. The CDR3 DNA reads as TGTGCCAGCAGCTTAATCAGCACCGGGAGAGATAACACCGGGGAGCTGTTTTTT.

The rearrangement joins TRBV11-2 to TRBJ2-5; D may match TRBD1 or TRBD2 (5 bases each). The J call may be incorrect, as the DNA end agrees better with TRBJ2-7. The germline V gene encodes CDR1 SGHAT and CDR2 FQNNGV. The CDR3 totals 12 residues. The CDR3 protein is CASSLGVYEQYF. The CDR3 nucleotides read TGTGCCAGCAGCTTGGGGGTCTACGAGCAGTACTTC.

The chain has TRBV9 and TRBJ1-4; no clear D. Germline V gene lookup returns CDR1 SGDLS and CDR2 YYNGEE. Trimming removed 0 bases from V and 8 bases from J, with 11 bases in between. CDR3 length equals 14 residues. The CDR3 DNA is TGTGCCAGCAGCGTAGGTGAGGGCTGGGAAAAACTGTTTTTT. Encoded protein: CASSVGEGWEKLFF.

V and J are TRBV10-3 and TRBJ2-7, with 8 bases lining up with TRBD2. The CDR3 has 15 residues. CDR1 is ENHRY and CDR2 is SYGVKD in the germline V gene. The V gene end was trimmed by 3 bases and the J gene end by 4 bases; junction bases not matched to a gene: 8. The CDR3 is CAISEGGVAGYEQYF. The CDR3 nucleotides are TGTGCCATCAGTGAAGGAGGGGTAGCGGGGTACGAGCAGTACTTC.

This chain joins TRBV27 and TRBJ2-7; D is unresolved. The CDR3 covers 12 residues. Germline loops: CDR1 MNHEY, CDR2 SMNVEV (reference sequence). Trimming shortened V by 3 bases and J by 6 bases, and 9 bases separated the two germline ends. This CDR3 is CASSFWGSEQYF. The CDR3 region has the DNA TGTGCCAGCAGTTTCTGGGGATCCGAGCAGTACTTC.

Comment on this clone: Additional DNA sequences in this sample encode the identical CDR3. The chain is built from TRBV9 and TRBJ2-1; D remains ambiguous. In germline, CDR1 is SGDLS, CDR2 YYNGEE. The CDR3 loop spans 15 amino acids. Trimming took 2 bases from V and 0 from J, leaving 9 bases between them. The CDR3 region is CASSVEGRSYNEQFF. In nucleotides, the CDR3 is TGTGCCAGCAGCGTCGAAGGGCGCTCCTACAATGAGCAGTTCTTC.

This rearrangement joins TRBV11-2 to TRBJ2-7, with 10 bases aligning to TRBD1. Germline V lookup: CDR1 SGHAT, CDR2 FQNNGV. V was clipped by 5 bases and J by 2 bases; unmatched bases: 6. The CDR3 spans 15 residues. CDR3 sequence reads: CASSSRDRGTYEQYF. CDR3 sequence (DNA): TGTGCCAGCAGCAGCCGGGACAGGGGAACCTACGAGCAGTACTTC.

As concerns this clone: The same CDR3 can be traced to other DNA sequences in this sample. This rearrangement joins TRBV19 to TRBJ2-3, with D unresolved. Germline CDR1 reads LNHDA; CDR2 reads SQIVND (reference sequence). The V gene lost 3 bases and the J gene lost 1 base, with 5 bases spanning the gap. The CDR3 is made up of 13 amino acids. The CDR3 DNA reads TGTGCCAGTAGTATCCGGGGCACAGATACGCAGTATTTT. Its translation is CASSIRGTDTQYF.

As concerns this clone: Other nucleotide sequences from this sample produce the same CDR3. V is TRBV27 and J is TRBJ1-5; 7 bases align to TRBD1. The germline gives CDR1 MNHEY, CDR2 SMNVEV (reference sequence). The CDR3 runs 14 residues. V shed 5 bases, J shed 4 bases, and the junction held 5 bases outside the gene matches. The CDR3 reads CASSRRQGNQPQHF. The CDR3 bases are TGTGCCAGCAGTAGAAGACAGGGTAATCAGCCCCAGCATTTT.

V and J are TRBV28 and TRBJ2-5; possibly TRBD1 for D (6 bases). This CDR3 has 13 residues. Trimming pared 3 bases from V and 2 bases from J, leaving 7 bases between. Germline V CDR1 and CDR2: MDHEN, SYDVKM. The CDR3 nucleotides read TGTGCCAGCAGTTTCGGACAGCAAGAGACCCAGTACTTC. Translation: CASSFGQQETQYF.

This rearrangement joins TRBV29-1 to TRBJ1-2; D gene uncertain. The CDR3 is 12 amino acids. V was cut by 3 bases and J by 4 bases, with 9 bases left in between. The germline gives CDR1 SQVTM, CDR2 ANQGSEA. The CDR3 sequence: CSVEVMIYGYTF. The CDR3 nucleotides read TGCAGCGTTGAGGTGATGATCTATGGCTACACCTTC.

V usage is TRBV9 and J usage is TRBJ2-7; 11 positions match TRBD1. Germline V gene lookup returns CDR1 SGDLS and CDR2 YYNGEE. V lost 4 bases, J lost 2 bases, and 8 bases stayed unmatched. The CDR3 is 16 amino acids. CDR3 DNA: TGTGCCAGCAGCCCTCAGGTGGGACAGGGGGCCTACGAGCAGTACTTC. Its protein product is CASSPQVGQGAYEQYF.

The chain employs TRBV19 and TRBJ2-7; D perhaps matches TRBD2 (5 bases). This CDR3 spans 16 amino acids. Germline CDR1 is LNHDA and CDR2 is SQIVND (reference sequence). Deletions cut 5 bases from V and 1 base from J, with 18 bases between. The CDR3 DNA is TGTGCCAGTAGTGGTCCGGCAGGACGGGATTCCTACGAGCAGTACTTC. It specifies CASSGPAGRDSYEQYF.

This chain uses TRBV7-9 with TRBJ1-2; possibly TRBD1 for D (6 bases). With 6 bases removed from V and 2 bases from J, the gap between germline ends came to 13 bases. Germline CDR1 and CDR2: SEHNR and FQNEAQ (reference sequence). CDR3 length: 14 residues. CDR3 protein: CASRGTTTNYGYTF. CDR3 in DNA: TGTGCCAGCAGGGGGACAACGACAAACTATGGCTACACCTTC.

The V and J genes are TRBV5-4 and TRBJ1-3; no firm D call. Trimming removed 6 bases from V and 4 bases from J, with 11 bases in between. Germline CDR1 and CDR2: SGHNT and YYREEE (reference sequence). This CDR3 region has 13 residues. Here the CDR3 DNA reads TGTGCCAGCAAGGAGAGGGTAGGAAACACCATATATTTT. It yields the protein CASKERVGNTIYF.

This chain links TRBV7-8 with TRBJ1-2; the D is unclear. V was trimmed by 1 base and J by 3 bases, leaving 9 bases between them. Per germline, CDR1 SGHVS and CDR2 FQNEAQ. The CDR3 covers 14 residues. The CDR3 DNA reads TGTGCCAGCAGCTTAGAGTTAGCCCACTATGGCTACACCTTC. Amino acids: CASSLELAHYGYTF.

This chain connects TRBV11-3 to TRBJ2-1; 9 bases line up with TRBD2. This CDR3 contains 14 residues. The trim removed 5 bases at V and 12 bases at J, leaving 11 bases unmatched. Germline V gives CDR1 SGHNT, CDR2 YENEEA. CDR3 nucleotide sequence: TGTGCCAGCAGCCCTGCGTTAGCGGGAGCCCCGCAGTTCTTC. This codes for CASSPALAGAPQFF.

The chain has TRBV18 and TRBJ2-1; 7 positions agree with TRBD1. There are 11 residues in the CDR3. Germline CDR1 is KGHSH and CDR2 is LQKENI. Losses at the gene ends were 8 bases for V and 7 bases for J; bases not matched to a gene: 2. The CDR3 is CASPQGNEQFF. The CDR3 coding sequence is TGTGCCAGCCCACAGGGGAATGAGCAGTTCTTC.

This CDR3 is CASWDGYSNQPQHF. Here the CDR3 DNA reads TGTGCCAGCTGGGATGGGTATAGCAATCAGCCCCAGCATTTT. The V and J genes are TRBV7-8 and TRBJ1-5; D uncertain. Germline values: CDR1 SGHVS, CDR2 FQNEAQ. The CDR3 covers 14 residues. V dropped 8 bases and J dropped 0 bases, with 11 bases sitting between them.

The chain employs TRBV28 and TRBJ2-7; 9 bases are shared with TRBD2. CDR3 length: 17 amino acids. CDR1 is MDHEN, CDR2 SYDVKM, per germline. The V and J ends lost 6 bases and 2 bases, in that order; junction bases with no gene match: 14. The CDR3: CASSLLAGVKGAYEQYF. The CDR3, as DNA: TGTGCCAGCAGCCTACTAGCGGGCGTAAAGGGGGCCTACGAGCAGTACTTC.

J is TRBJ2-1 and V is TRBV5-6; 9 nucleotides agree with TRBD2. CDR3 length equals 15 residues. V dropped 9 bases and J dropped 4; count of bases not matched to a gene: 11. Germline values: CDR1 SGHDT, CDR2 YYEEEE. The CDR3 here is CATQYGTSQYNEQFF. The CDR3 region has the DNA TGTGCCACTCAGTACGGGACTAGCCAATACAATGAGCAGTTCTTC.

V usage is TRBV19 and J usage is TRBJ1-2, with D perhaps matching TRBD1 (5 bases). CDR3 length equals 13 residues. The ends were cut back, 4 bases at V and 8 bases at J, with 14 bases in the middle. CDR1 and CDR2 (germline): LNHDA, SQIVND (reference sequence). CDR3 region: CASSTQGLGGYTF. Written as DNA, the CDR3 is TGTGCCAGTAGTACGCAGGGCTTGGGAGGCTACACCTTC. The complete variable domain, with remaining parts taken from reference TRBV19 and TRBJ1-2, reads DGGITQSPKYLFRKEGQNVTLSCEQNLNHDAMYWYRQDPGQGLRLIYYSQIVNDFQKGDIAEGYSVSREKKESFPLTVTSAQKNPTAFYLCASSTQGLGGYTFGSGTRLTVV.

This rearrangement joins TRBV6-5 to TRBJ1-5, with D hard to call. Deletions cut 2 bases from V and 0 bases from J, with 8 bases between. Germline CDR1 and CDR2: MNHEY and SVGAGI. The CDR3 totals 15 residues. DNA for the CDR3: TGTGCCAGCAGTTACGCAGCAGCTAGCAATCAGCCCCAGCATTTT. This gives the protein CASSYAAASNQPQHF.

CDR3 in DNA: TGTGCCACCAGACAGGGTTCTAACTATGGCTACACCTTC. This gives the protein CATRQGSNYGYTF. The V and J genes are TRBV19 and TRBJ1-2; TRBD1 agrees at 7 bases. There are 13 residues in the CDR3. Losses at the gene ends were 10 bases for V and 0 bases for J; bases not matched to a gene: 5. Per the germline V gene, CDR1 is LNHDA and CDR2 is SQIVND (reference sequence).

The chain links TRBV5-1 to TRBJ1-1, with unresolved D. V shed 3 bases and J shed 0 bases, with 12 bases lying between them. The CDR3 runs 15 residues. Germline V gene lookup returns CDR1 SGHRS and CDR2 YFSETQ. The CDR3 loop is CASSSSWYMNTEAFF. The CDR3 region has the DNA TGCGCCAGCAGCTCGAGTTGGTACATGAACACTGAAGCTTTCTTT. The full variable domain, its missing parts supplied by reference TRBV5-1 and TRBJ1-1, is KAGVTQTPRYLIKTRGQQVTLSCSPISGHRSVSWYQQTPGQGLQFLFEYFSETQRNKGNFPGRFSGRQFSNSRSEMNVSTLELGDSALYLCASSSSWYMNTEAFFGQGTRLTVV.

CDR3 nucleotides: TGTGCCAGCAGCACCCGACTAGAAAATGAGCAGTTCTTC. Protein: CASSTRLENEQFF. The chain uses TRBV7-6 and TRBJ2-1; D might be TRBD2 (6 bases). V lost 5 bases to trimming and J lost 7 bases, with 12 bases between them. This CDR3 is built from 13 residues. The germline V gene encodes CDR1 SGHVS and CDR2 FNYEAQ.